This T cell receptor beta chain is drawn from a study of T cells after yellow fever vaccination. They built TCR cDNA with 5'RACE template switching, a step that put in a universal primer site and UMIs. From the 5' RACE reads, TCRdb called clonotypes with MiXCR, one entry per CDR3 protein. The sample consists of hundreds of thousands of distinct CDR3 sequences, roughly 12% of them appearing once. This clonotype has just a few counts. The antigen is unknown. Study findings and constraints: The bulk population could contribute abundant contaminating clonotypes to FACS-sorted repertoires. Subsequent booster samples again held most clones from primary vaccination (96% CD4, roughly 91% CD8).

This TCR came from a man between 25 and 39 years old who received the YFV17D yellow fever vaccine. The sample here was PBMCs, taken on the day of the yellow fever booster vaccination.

The CDR3 protein is CASSPVLAGADSYEQYF. In DNA form, the CDR3 reads TGTGCCAGCAGTCCGGTACTAGCGGGAGCGGATAGCTACGAGCAGTACTTC. The rearrangement uses TRBV12-3 or TRBV12-4 and TRBJ2-7; 11 bases map to TRBD2. This CDR3 is built from 17 residues. J lost 3 bases, V lost 5 bases, and 12 bases had no gene match.